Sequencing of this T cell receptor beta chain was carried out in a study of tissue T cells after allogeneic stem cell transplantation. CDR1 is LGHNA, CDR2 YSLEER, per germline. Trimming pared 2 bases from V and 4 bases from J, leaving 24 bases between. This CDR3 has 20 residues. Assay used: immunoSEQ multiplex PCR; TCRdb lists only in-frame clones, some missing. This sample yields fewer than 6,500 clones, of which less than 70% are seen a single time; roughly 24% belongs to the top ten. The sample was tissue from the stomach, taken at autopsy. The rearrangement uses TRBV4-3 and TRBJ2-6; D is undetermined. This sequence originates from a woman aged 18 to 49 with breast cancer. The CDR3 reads CASSQRLGKEHSWGANVLTF. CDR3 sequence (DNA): TGCGCCAGCAGCCAACGTTTGGGGAAGGAGCATTCGTGGGGGGCCAACGTCCTGACTTTC.